The 4 T cell receptor beta chains below were found in one sample sequenced in a study of molecular identifiers for immune sequencing clone quantification. TCRdb re-called the PCR reads with MiXCR, one entry per CDR3 protein. The table lists around 86,000 distinct CDR3 sequences, 15% to 20% of them singletons. Sample: naive CD8+ T cells from blood, with Jurkat cell RNA spiked in. Subset reported: FACS-sorted CD8+CD4-CCR7+CD45RA+ naive T cells. The receptors come from a human donor in good health. Some libraries in this study had Jurkat cell RNA spiked in.

This clonotype was counted at least ten times. This rearrangement joins TRBV28 to TRBJ2-7; D not resolved. V lost 2 bases to trimming and J lost 2 bases, with 10 bases between them. CDR1 MDHEN and CDR2 SYDVKM come from the germline V gene. This CDR3 contains 14 residues. CDR3 region: CASSLRTAPYEQYF. The CDR3 region has the DNA TGTGCCAGCAGTTTAAGGACGGCGCCCTACGAGCAGTACTTC.

This clonotype was detected many times. The chain carries TRBV4-1 and TRBJ2-5; D is uncertain. The CDR3 runs to 14 residues. The germline gives CDR1 MGHRA, CDR2 YSYEKL. V was cut by 4 bases and J by 1 base, with 10 bases left in between. The CDR3 bases are TGCGCCAGCAGCCGCGACAACATCCAAGAGACCCAGTACTTC. Amino acids: CASSRDNIQETQYF.

This clonotype showed up many times. The V call is TRBV6-5, the J call TRBJ2-3, with 11 bases lining up with TRBD2. The CDR3 covers 17 residues. After removal of 0 bases from V and 9 bases from J, the junction contained 11 bases not matched to a gene. From germline, CDR1 is MNHEY and CDR2 SVGAGI. The CDR3 nucleotides read TGTGCCAGCAGTTACTCAAGGGGACTAGCGGTCTCCGGGACGCAGTATTTT. Its protein is CASSYSRGLAVSGTQYF.

This clonotype was detected ten times or more. This chain links TRBV4-1 with TRBJ2-2; D possibly uses TRBD1 or TRBD2 (5 bases each). The germline V and J ends were trimmed by 1 base and 6 bases, with 9 bases remaining between them. CDR3 size: 14 residues. CDR1 and CDR2 (germline): MGHRA, YSYEKL. CDR3 residues: CASSQVLGPGELFF. CDR3 in DNA: TGCGCCAGCAGCCAAGTTCTGGGACCCGGGGAGCTGTTTTTT.